The 11 T cell receptor beta chains presented below share a single source sample, sequenced in a study of CD8+ T cells in alopecia areata (dated by TCRdb to 2016 to 2018). The time point label here, explained by the study, means: baseline before oral tofacitinib. To prepare the library, the immunoSEQ multiplex PCR assay was applied. RNA was extracted from all samples and reverse transcribed into cDNA, which served as template for TCR sequencing. As stored in TCRdb, this immuneACCESS dataset retains in-frame rearrangements with V and J assigned. A fraction of the clones does not appear; measured against another copy, unresolved V genes explain less than half of the discrepancy, and the remainder lacks a known reason. This sample lists 120,000 or so clones; 58% were detected once. 4.5% of the sample is taken by the ten largest. The specimen comprised CD4+ T cells sorted from blood, sampled at week 0. Receptors were obtained from a human donor with alopecia areata.

This clone showed up just once. The rearrangement uses TRBV9 and TRBJ1-1, with unresolved D. The CDR3 contains 13 residues. Trimming took off 1 base at V and 7 bases at J, with 11 bases between the two ends. Germline loops: CDR1 SGDLS, CDR2 YYNGEE. The DNA for the CDR3 is TGTGCCAGCAGCGTATCGACAAAGGATGAAGCTTTCTTT. It yields the protein CASSVSTKDEAFF. Full variable domain (remainder filled in from reference TRBV9 and TRBJ1-1): DSGVTQTPKHLITATGQRVTLRCSPRSGDLSVYWYQQSLDQGLQFLIQYYNGEERAKGNILERFSAQQFPDLHSELNLSSLELGDSALYFCASSVSTKDEAFFGQGTRLTVV.

This chain joins TRBV5-4 and TRBJ2-2, with D perhaps matching TRBD2 (6 bases). Trimming removed 1 base at V and 0 bases at J, with 7 bases between. Germline V gives CDR1 SGHNT, CDR2 YYREEE (reference sequence). The CDR3 loop spans 15 amino acids. CDR3 in DNA: TGTGCCAGCAGCTTGTTAGCGGCGAACACCGGGGAGCTGTTTTTT. Protein: CASSLLAANTGELFF. Using reference TRBV5-4 and TRBJ2-2 for the parts outside the CDR3, the full variable domain is ETGVTQSPTHLIKTRGQQVTLRCSSQSGHNTVSWYQQALGQGPQFIFQYYREEENGRGNFPPRFSGLQFPNYSSELNVNALELDDSALYLCASSLLAANTGELFFGEGSRLTVL.

This chain connects TRBV11-2 to TRBJ2-5; 7 nucleotides line up with TRBD1. Trimming at V came to 6 bases and at J to 4 bases, leaving 14 bases not matched to a gene. Germline lookup yields CDR1 SGHAT and CDR2 FQNNGV. This CDR3 comprises 16 residues. CDR3 in amino acids: CASRRRDSTGAETQYF. The DNA of the CDR3 is TGTGCCAGCAGGCGACGGGACAGTACTGGGGCAGAGACCCAGTACTTC.

This sequence joins TRBV5-1 and TRBJ1-5; TRBD1 is a possible D gene (5 bases). The CDR3 runs to 13 residues. V was trimmed by 4 bases and J by 7 bases, leaving 12 bases between them. Germline CDR1 SGHRS, CDR2 YFSETQ. The CDR3 DNA sequence: TGCGCCAGCAGCGTCGACAGATCCCAGCCCCAGCATTTT. It yields the protein CASSVDRSQPQHF.

The genes are TRBV6-5 and TRBJ2-5; D gene ambiguous. The DNA end is more similar to TRBJ2-7, so the J call may be wrong. Germline V gene sequence: CDR1 MNHEY, CDR2 SVGAGI. This CDR3 comprises 12 residues. The CDR3 region is CASGRDPYEQYF. CDR3 DNA sequence: TGTGCCAGCGGAAGGGATCCCTACGAGCAGTACTTC.

J is TRBJ1-2 and V is TRBV14; a possible D gene is TRBD1 (5 bases). Trimming removed 0 bases from V and 4 bases from J, with 9 bases in between. The CDR3 loop spans 14 amino acids. Germline loops: CDR1 SGHDN, CDR2 FVKESK. The CDR3 DNA reads as TGTGCCAGCAGCCAAGACGGGACGCTCTATGGCTACACCTTC. It translates to CASSQDGTLYGYTF.

The V gene is TRBV23-1, the J gene TRBJ2-3; 8 nucleotides align to TRBD2. TRBV23-1 is an ORF for which the function is uncertain. The CDR3 contains 16 residues. V dropped 0 bases and J dropped 7; count of bases not matched to a gene: 9. The CDR3 nucleotides are TGCGCCAGCAGTCAATCACGGGAGGGCCAACTTTATACGCAGTATTTT. Protein product: CASSQSREGQLYTQYF.

This clone was seen just once. The chain has TRBV23-1 and TRBJ2-5, with D hard to call. Being an ORF, TRBV23-1 has a function that is uncertain. The V end lost 7 bases, the J end lost 1 base, and 7 bases lay between the germline ends. This CDR3 has 12 residues. CDR3 protein: CASTYFQETQYF. The CDR3 bases are TGCGCCAGCACGTACTTCCAAGAGACCCAGTACTTC.

This rearrangement joins TRBV19 to TRBJ2-7, with D possibly matching TRBD1 (5 bases). CDR1 is LNHDA and CDR2 is SQIVND in the germline V gene (reference sequence). Trimming took off 3 bases at V and 6 bases at J, with 18 bases between the two ends. The length of the CDR3 is 15 residues. The CDR3 nucleotides are TGTGCCAGTAGTATTCATCCCAGGGTTGACTCCGAGCAGTACTTC. Amino acids: CASSIHPRVDSEQYF.

This rearrangement joins TRBV21-1 to TRBJ2-1; the table's D call TRBD2 went unverified against the DNA. TRBV21-1 is a documented pseudogene. This CDR3 is built from 15 residues. CDR3 DNA: TGTGCCAGCAGCAAAGTAGCGAGGGCAGTCAATGAGCAGTTCTTC. Its translation: CASSKVARAVNEQFF.

The J gene is TRBJ1-3, the V gene TRBV5-6, with TRBD1 identical over 8 bases. CDR3 size: 15 residues. Trimming cost V 4 bases and J 4 bases; bases outside gene matches: 7. Germline CDR1 SGHDT, CDR2 YYEEEE. CDR3 sequence reads: CASSPPRGQGNTIYF. CDR3 in DNA: TGTGCCAGCAGCCCCCCCAGGGGGCAGGGAAACACCATATATTTT.